These 5 T cell receptor beta chains share one sample of origin, sequenced in a study of blood T cells in healthy people across ages. Through a sample-barcoded 5' primer and a J-beta primer mix, a second PCR was run for roughly 6 to 11 cycles. Using its own MiXCR run on the 5' RACE reads, TCRdb lists one record per CDR3 protein. The sample lists about 1.8 million distinct CDR3 sequences; around 48% were seen once. Material: blood. These receptors originate from a woman between 40 and 55 years old in good health.

The table lists this clonotype with a few counts. The chain recombines TRBV2 with TRBJ2-4; D not resolved. Matching the DNA end better, TRBJ2-7 makes the J call doubtful. Germline CDR1 reads SNHLY; CDR2 reads FYNNEI. The CDR3 loop spans 13 amino acids. In nucleotides, the CDR3 is TGTGCCAGCAGTGGACCATCTCGTTACGAGCAGTACTTC. The encoded protein is CASSGPSRYEQYF.

The rearrangement links TRBV5-1 to TRBJ2-7; D unresolved. V was trimmed by 0 bases and J by 6 bases, leaving 10 bases between them. The length of the CDR3 is 13 residues. The germline V gene encodes CDR1 SGHRS and CDR2 YFSETQ. The CDR3 DNA follows: TGCGCCAGCAGCTTGGCCACCGGTAGCGAGCAGTACTTC. Protein: CASSLATGSEQYF.

The chain employs TRBV4-2 and TRBJ2-3, with 9 bases aligning to TRBD2. This CDR3 has 16 residues. CDR1 LGHNA and CDR2 YNFKEQ come from the germline V gene. Unmatched junction bases numbered 5, after V lost 0 bases and J lost 4 bases. DNA for the CDR3: TGTGCCAGCAGCCAAGAGAATAGCGGGGGAGCAGATACGCAGTATTTT. It is translated as CASSQENSGGADTQYF.

J is TRBJ2-2 and V is TRBV24-1, with D possibly TRBD1 on 6 matching bases. This CDR3 comprises 15 residues. V shed 5 bases and J shed 1 base, with 10 bases lying between them. Germline values: CDR1 KGHDR, CDR2 SFDVKD. CDR3 nucleotide sequence: TGTGCCACCAGTGGACAGGCCAGGAACACCGGGGAGCTGTTTTTT. Amino acids: CATSGQARNTGELFF.

This chain links TRBV7-6 with TRBJ2-7; D gene uncertain. Germline CDR1 SGHVS, CDR2 FNYEAQ. The CDR3 has 12 residues. The ends were cut back, 1 base at V and 8 bases at J, with 9 bases in the middle. As DNA, the CDR3 is TGTGCCAGCAGCTTAGAATCCCAGAAGCAGTACTTC. Its translation is CASSLESQKQYF.